This TCR beta chain was captured in a study of T cell changes during pregnancy in multiple sclerosis. TCRdb keeps only in-frame clones here, not all; method: immunoSEQ multiplex PCR. The sample records some 50,000 clones, almost 95% being singletons. A single count supports this clone. This CDR3 is 17 amino acids long. In germline, CDR1 is SGDLS, CDR2 YYNGEE. V was pared by 1 base and J by 3 bases, with 19 bases between. The clonotype was recovered from a female donor with multiple sclerosis, enrolled in a pregnancy study. The source material was peripheral blood, sampled after pregnancy. J is TRBJ1-2 and V is TRBV9, with D perhaps TRBD1 (6 bases). The DNA for the CDR3 is TGTGCCAGCAGCGTATCCCCGGCAGGGGACGGTGACTATGGCTACACCTTC. Its translation is CASSVSPAGDGDYGYTF. Full variable domain (rest looked up from reference TRBV9 and TRBJ1-2): DSGVTQTPKHLITATGQRVTLRCSPRSGDLSVYWYQQSLDQGLQFLIQYYNGEERAKGNILERFSAQQFPDLHSELNLSSLELGDSALYFCASSVSPAGDGDYGYTFGSGTRLTVV.